This TCR beta chain was observed in a study of technical replicates of blood from several donors. TCRdb keeps only in-frame clones here, not all; method: immunoSEQ multiplex PCR. Of some 77,000 clones listed, roughly nine tenths are singletons. This clonotype was sampled from a human donor in good health. The sequencing input was T cells isolated from PBMCs.

CDR3 loop: CASSLGTSGSTDTQYF. The CDR3 DNA follows: TGCGCCAGCAGCTTGGGGACTAGCGGGAGCACAGATACGCAGTATTTT. This sequence joins TRBV5-1 and TRBJ2-3, with 11 bases fitting TRBD2. The CDR3 is 16 amino acids. With 0 bases clipped from V and 0 bases from J, the junction kept 0 bases outside the gene matches. Germline V gene lookup returns CDR1 SGHRS and CDR2 YFSETQ.